Presented here are 9 T cell receptor beta chains from one specimen sequenced in a study of T-cell reconstitution after alpha-beta-depleted transplantation in children. Unique molecular identifiers were built into the TCRbeta library. TCRdb processed the PCR reads anew with MiXCR; each CDR3 protein has one entry. The sample contains approximately 70,000 distinct CDR3 sequences, 4% to 5% of which appear only once. Sequencing used PBMCs, mostly from graft donor cells, obtained 180 days after TCRalphabeta/CD19-depleted stem cell transplant. The receptors shown here come from a boy younger than two who had a stem cell transplant for acute myeloid leukemia, so the T cells may come from the graft donor.

In its sample, this clonotype was seen many times. This chain joins TRBV12-3 or TRBV12-4 and TRBJ2-3, with 7 bases fitting TRBD2. V shed 5 bases and J 7 bases; nucleotides not matched to a gene: 12. The CDR3 covers 15 residues. The CDR3 protein is CASSPGTTLFHTQYF. CDR3 coding DNA: TGTGCCAGCAGTCCCGGGACTACTCTCTTTCATACGCAGTATTTT.

As to this clonotype: A much larger clone lies one base from this, so it may be a read error. The chain is built from TRBV28 and TRBJ1-4, with D perhaps matching TRBD1 (5 bases). The CDR3 loop spans 14 amino acids. Per the germline V gene, CDR1 is MDHEN and CDR2 is SYDVKM. V was clipped by 8 bases and J by 8 bases, with 18 bases between them. CDR3 in DNA: TGTGCCAGCGGCCTGGGGCTCCGGGGGGAAAAACTGTTTTTT. The encoded protein is CASGLGLRGEKLFF.

In its sample, this clonotype was seen many times. The rearrangement uses TRBV29-1 and TRBJ2-5; TRBD1 agrees at 7 bases. The CDR3 sequence is 12 residues long. The J segment lost 1 base and the V segment lost 4 bases, leaving 0 bases of the junction unmatched. The V gene's germline CDR1 is SQVTM and CDR2 ANQGSEA. The CDR3: CSVGDSQETQYF. The CDR3 DNA reads as TGCAGCGTTGGGGACAGCCAAGAGACCCAGTACTTC.

With respect to this clonotype: Possible read error: a much larger clone is one base away. The chain is built from TRBV12-3 or TRBV12-4 and TRBJ2-2; 7 bases are shared with TRBD1. CDR3 length equals 17 residues. The trim removed 5 bases at V and 3 bases at J, leaving 12 bases unmatched. The CDR3, as DNA: TGTGCCAGCAGTCTGCCGACTGGACAGGTCGACACCGGGGAGCTGTTTTTT. Translating it yields CASSLPTGQVDTGELFF.

There are many counts of this clonotype. The CDR3 bases are TGCGCCAGCAGCCAGGATAGCAATCAGCCCCAGCATTTT. It encodes CASSQDSNQPQHF. The V and J genes are TRBV4-3 and TRBJ1-5; no definite D call. The CDR3 is 13 amino acids. V lost 3 bases and J 0 bases, leaving 3 bases between the germline ends. Germline values: CDR1 LGHNA, CDR2 YSLEER.

The table lists this clonotype with many counts. This sequence joins TRBV20-1 and TRBJ1-2, with D perhaps TRBD1 (5 bases). The CDR3 covers 12 residues. Trimming took off 5 bases at V and 2 bases at J, with 9 bases between the two ends. CDR1 and CDR2 (germline): DFQATT, SNEGSKA (reference sequence). The CDR3, as DNA: TGCAGTGCTGGGAGGGGAAACTATGGCTACACCTTC. Its protein product is CSAGRGNYGYTF.

The table lists this clonotype with many counts. This chain uses TRBV12-3 or TRBV12-4 with TRBJ2-1; D perhaps matches TRBD2 (6 bases). This CDR3 has 16 amino acids. Deletions cut 8 bases from V and 12 bases from J, with 29 bases between. This CDR3 is CASGPPGVGDLGGQFF. The CDR3, as DNA: TGTGCCAGCGGGCCCCCGGGGGTAGGGGACCTGGGGGGGCAGTTCTTC.

This clonotype was observed many times. The chain combines TRBV5-1 with TRBJ2-5; 7 bases are shared with TRBD2. V trimming: 0 bases; J trimming: 4 bases; junction bases outside the gene matches: 3. Germline assignment: CDR1 SGHRS and CDR2 YFSETQ. The CDR3 is 14 residues long. The CDR3 is CASSLATSRETQYF. The CDR3 DNA reads TGCGCCAGCAGCTTGGCGACTAGCAGAGAGACCCAGTACTTC. Combining the CDR3 with reference TRBV5-1 and TRBJ2-5 gives the whole variable domain KAGVTQTPRYLIKTRGQQVTLSCSPISGHRSVSWYQQTPGQGLQFLFEYFSETQRNKGNFPGRFSGRQFSNSRSEMNVSTLELGDSALYLCASSLATSRETQYFGPGTRLLVL.

The table lists this clonotype with many counts. This rearrangement joins TRBV28 to TRBJ2-7; D uncertain. CDR3 length: 13 amino acids. With 6 bases removed from V and 1 base from J, the gap between germline ends came to 10 bases. Germline V gene lookup returns CDR1 MDHEN and CDR2 SYDVKM. CDR3 sequence reads: CASRDDGSYEQYV. The CDR3 bases are TGTGCCAGCAGAGACGACGGATCCTACGAGCAGTACGTC.